This TCR beta chain was captured by sequencing in a study of blood T cell repertoires in COVID-19 (dated by TCRdb to 2018 to 2020). At the level of the whole study: Samples covering the acute and convalescent phases of COVID-19 were provided by collaborators in the United States, Italy and Spain. A de-identified subject ID, COVID-19 status, age in years and sex were almost always included in the sample metadata. Deeply sampled blood TCRbeta repertoires from subjects exposed to, actively infected with, or recovered from COVID-19 were included in the dataset. The samples were drawn from two sources: the first 160 participants of the ongoing ImmuneRACE study, and fewer than 1,500 subjects contributed by 6 global collaborators. The repertoires were released in a freely available public database intended as a resource for research on the immune response to SARS-CoV-2. The material from the prospective study consisted of cDNA or gDNA derived from T cells, B-cell-depleted T cells, or PBMCs. Where HLA class I and class II types were available, the types were taken from metadata supplied by the sample provider, not from assay-based typing.

One collaborating source in Seattle enrolled patients while the patients were actively infected and followed the patients over time throughout the course of disease. Collaborating institutions collected whole blood in K2EDTA tubes following their own protocols. For TCRbeta analysis, collaborator samples were shipped as frozen whole blood, as isolated PBMCs, or as DNA extracted from either sample type. CDR1 SNHLY and CDR2 FYNNEI were looked up in the germline V gene. Measured from the cysteine to the phenylalanine, the CDR3 is 14 residues long. Of all the DNA, just the CDR3 is kept, 42 bases in frame from base 1. V is reduced by 4 bases and J by 5 bases, leaving a spacing of 12 bases between them. TCRbeta CDR3 regions were amplified from genomic DNA using the immunoSEQ Assay, a bias-controlled multiplex PCR. On the authors' methods: The number of nucleated cells in each sample was estimated from the amplification of reference gene primers within the assay. Sequence reads were collapsed and filtered to measure the absolute abundance of every unique TCRbeta CDR3 rearrangement. For each sample, productive Simpson clonality was calculated by taking the square root of Simpson's diversity index across productive rearrangements. The immuneACCESS repertoire file appears here via TCRdb, limited to in-frame rearrangements. These files lack a portion of the clones; in checked studies, under half of the deficit traces to unresolved V genes, and the cause of the others is not known. The DNA gave D and trimming, while V, J and clone size come from that table. The sample table contains fewer than 350,000 clones; only one count was recorded for roughly nine tenths of them. Of the sample, approximately 12% is held by the ten largest clones.

Study-level results and caveats: How much clinical and demographic metadata was included differed by source and by participant, and the metadata was provided uncurated.

Comment on this clone: Its antigen is not yet known. The input lacks base qualities; no much larger clone sits a single base away.

This chain is built from TRBV2 and TRBJ2-1; the D region possibly corresponds to TRBD1 (6 bases align). This clonotype was sampled from a woman aged 25 to 39 with COVID-19, enrolled during active disease. Sample: peripheral blood. Here the CDR3 is given as CASSAGQTNNEQFF. The nucleotides read TGTGCCAGCAGTGCGGGACAAACCAACAATGAGCAGTTCTTC.